These 18 T cell receptor beta chains share one sample of origin, sequenced in a study of blood T cell repertoires in COVID-19. The assay was immunoSEQ multiplex PCR, and TCRdb's table has in-frame clones only and misses some. The sample shows under 200,000 clones, more than 75% of them seen only once. Input material: peripheral blood. Every receptor here comes from a man between 65 and 85 years old with acute or convalescent COVID-19.

The CDR3 loop is CASRWAGAGETQETQYF. The CDR3 nucleotides read TGTGCCAGTAGATGGGCTGGGGCGGGAGAGACCCAAGAGACCCAGTACTTC. J is TRBJ2-5 and V is TRBV19, with TRBD2 matching over 7 bases. V lost 6 bases, J lost 1 base, and 14 bases stayed unmatched. Germline-derived CDR1 and CDR2 are LNHDA and SQIVND (reference sequence). The CDR3 runs to 17 residues.

This clone was detected only a few times. The chain links TRBV5-1 to TRBJ2-1; 7 nucleotides agree with TRBD1. V shed 6 bases and J 13 bases; nucleotides not matched to a gene: 7. The CDR3 contains 11 residues. CDR1 and CDR2 (germline): SGHRS, YFSETQ. In DNA, the CDR3 is TGCGCCAGCACTATAGGACAGGTCCAGTTCTTC. It translates to CASTIGQVQFF.

The V call is TRBV7-3, the J call TRBJ1-2; D remains ambiguous. Deletions cut 1 base from V and 0 bases from J, with 9 bases between. Per the germline V gene, CDR1 is SGHTA and CDR2 is FQGTGA. This CDR3 has 15 amino acids. The CDR3 here is CASSLIGGPNYGYTF. Written as DNA, the CDR3 is TGTGCCAGCAGCTTAATCGGCGGGCCTAACTATGGCTACACCTTC.

The rearrangement uses TRBV27 and TRBJ1-6; the D gene is possibly TRBD1 (5 bases). The CDR3 runs 16 residues. CDR1 is MNHEY and CDR2 is SMNVEV in the germline V gene (reference sequence). V lost 10 bases to trimming and J lost 7 bases, with 23 bases between them. CDR3 protein: CATADPGQEGNSPLHF. CDR3 coding DNA: TGTGCCACGGCTGACCCCGGGCAGGAGGGGAATTCACCCCTCCACTTT.

The V and J genes are TRBV11-2 and TRBJ1-5; D is unclear. Trimming shortened V by 3 bases and J by 0 bases, and 3 bases separated the two germline ends. Germline CDR1 SGHAT, CDR2 FQNNGV. This CDR3 is 13 amino acids long. The CDR3 is CASSLSSNQPQHF. In DNA form, the CDR3 reads TGTGCCAGCAGCTTGAGTAGCAATCAGCCCCAGCATTTT.

J is TRBJ2-7 and V is TRBV14; D call uncertain. Trimming left V 4 bases short and J 6 bases short, with 16 bases between. The length of the CDR3 is 14 residues. Germline loops: CDR1 SGHDN, CDR2 FVKESK. The CDR3 loop reads CASSPRGLGREQYF. Here the CDR3 DNA reads TGTGCCAGCAGCCCCCGCGGTCTAGGTCGCGAGCAGTACTTC.

The chain recombines TRBV7-3 with TRBJ2-7; the match to TRBD2 covers 8 bases. CDR3 length: 16 amino acids. J lost 2 bases, V lost 0 bases, and 6 bases had no gene match. CDR1 and CDR2 (germline): SGHTA, FQGTGA. CDR3 DNA: TGTGCCAGCAGCTTAACAGGGACTAGTCCCGCCTACGAGCAGTACTTC. It yields the protein CASSLTGTSPAYEQYF.

V usage is TRBV4-1 and J usage is TRBJ2-3, with TRBD2 identical over 12 bases. V lost 4 bases to trimming and J lost 5 bases; unmatched junction nucleotides: 10. This CDR3 region has 17 residues. Germline V CDR1 and CDR2: MGHRA, YSYEKL. Here the CDR3 reads CASSPATSGGGEDTQYF. The CDR3 DNA is TGCGCCAGCAGCCCAGCGACTAGCGGGGGAGGGGAAGATACGCAGTATTTT.

The chain combines TRBV5-1 with TRBJ2-5; D possibly corresponds to TRBD2 (6 bases). The V gene's germline CDR1 is SGHRS and CDR2 YFSETQ. The CDR3 contains 16 residues. V was pared by 1 base and J by 1 base, with 14 bases between. The CDR3 nucleotides are TGCGCCAGCAGCTTGATCTCCGGGACTTTCCAAGAGACCCAGTACTTC. It is translated as CASSLISGTFQETQYF.

The chain recombines TRBV3-1 (or the pseudogene TRBV3-2) with TRBJ1-3; TRBD1 agrees at 7 bases. Germline CDR1 is LGHDT and CDR2 is YNNKEL (reference sequence). The CDR3 loop spans 15 amino acids. Losses at the gene ends were 3 bases for V and 3 bases for J; bases not matched to a gene: 5. CDR3 in DNA: TGTGCCAGCAGCCAGGGACAGTGGGGTGGAAACACCATATATTTT. Translating gives CASSQGQWGGNTIYF.

The chain carries TRBV7-8 and TRBJ2-5, with TRBD1 identical over 8 bases. There are 16 residues in the CDR3. Germline lookup yields CDR1 SGHVS and CDR2 FQNEAQ. V lost 2 bases, J lost 1 base, and 6 bases stayed unmatched. CDR3 nucleotides: TGTGCCAGCAGCTTACTCCTCGGACAGGGCCAAGAGACCCAGTACTTC. It encodes CASSLLLGQGQETQYF.

V is TRBV4-3 and J is TRBJ1-3; 10 bases map to TRBD1. The germline V gene has CDR1 LGHNA and CDR2 YSLEER. The CDR3 contains 17 residues. V was pared by 2 bases and J by 2 bases, with 6 bases of the junction left unmatched. As DNA, the CDR3 is TGCGCCAGCAGCCAATCGGGGACAGGGGCCGCTGGAAACACCATATATTTT. Protein: CASSQSGTGAAGNTIYF.

The V gene is TRBV4-1, the J gene TRBJ2-3, with 7 bases lining up with TRBD2. The CDR3 contains 16 residues. Germline CDR1 MGHRA, CDR2 YSYEKL. Trimming at V came to 3 bases and at J to 0 bases, leaving 6 bases not matched to a gene. The CDR3 protein is CASSQGGVASTDTQYF. CDR3 coding DNA: TGCGCCAGCAGCCAGGGGGGGGTAGCTAGCACAGATACGCAGTATTTT.

This clone was counted only a few times. The chain recombines TRBV5-1 with TRBJ1-4, with D uncertain. V was pared by 2 bases and J by 6 bases, with 14 bases between. This CDR3 spans 15 amino acids. Germline V lookup: CDR1 SGHRS, CDR2 YFSETQ. CDR3 in amino acids: CASSFLVGEDEKLFF. CDR3 coding DNA: TGCGCCAGCAGCTTTCTTGTCGGGGAGGATGAAAAACTGTTTTTT.

This rearrangement joins TRBV7-9 to TRBJ1-3; D gene uncertain. The CDR3 is 16 amino acids. The V gene's germline CDR1 is SEHNR and CDR2 FQNEAQ (reference sequence). Trimming pared 5 bases from V and 2 bases from J, leaving 16 bases between. The CDR3 sequence: CASSPDETWAGNTIYF. The CDR3 bases are TGTGCCAGCAGCCCAGACGAGACTTGGGCTGGAAACACCATATATTTT. The full variable domain, its missing parts supplied by reference TRBV7-9 and TRBJ1-3, is DTGVSQNPRHKITKRGQNVTFRCDPISEHNRLYWYRQTLGQGPEFLTYFQNEAQLEKSRLLSDRFSAERPKGSFSTLEIQRTEQGDSAMYLCASSPDETWAGNTIYFGEGSWLTVV.

The rearrangement links TRBV19 to TRBJ2-5; 12 bases fit TRBD2. Losses at the gene ends were 5 bases for V and 3 bases for J; bases not matched to a gene: 4. CDR1 and CDR2 from the germline V gene are LNHDA and SQIVND (reference sequence). The CDR3 is 15 residues long. This chain's CDR3 is CASSGRLAGEETQYF. CDR3 DNA sequence: TGTGCCAGTAGTGGGCGACTAGCGGGGGAAGAGACCCAGTACTTC.

The V and J genes are TRBV29-1 and TRBJ2-5; D unresolved. Between the trimmed V and J ends, which lost 7 bases and 2 bases, there was a span of 14 bases. This CDR3 spans 13 amino acids. The germline gives CDR1 SQVTM, CDR2 ANQGSEA. In nucleotides, the CDR3 is TGCAGCGCTTTCGCCGGGTCTCAAGAGACCCAGTACTTC. Amino acid sequence: CSAFAGSQETQYF. Together with reference TRBV29-1 and TRBJ2-5, the CDR3 gives the full variable domain: SAVISQKPSRDICQRGTSLTIQCQVDSQVTMMFWYRQQPGQSLTLIATANQGSEATYESGFVIDKFPISRPNLTFSTLTVSNMSPEDSSIYLCSAFAGSQETQYFGPGTRLLVL.

V usage is TRBV9 and J usage is TRBJ1-2; 9 nucleotides agree with TRBD1. The trim removed 4 bases at V and 4 bases at J, leaving 5 bases unmatched. Germline loops: CDR1 SGDLS, CDR2 YYNGEE. The CDR3 sequence is 14 residues long. CDR3 sequence reads: CASSPGTGLYGYTF. DNA for the CDR3: TGTGCCAGCAGCCCAGGGACAGGGCTCTATGGCTACACCTTC.